Below, 18 T cell receptor beta chains from the same sample are listed, as sequenced in a study of cytomegalovirus exposure and HLA in healthy donors. Both 60 Vbeta primers and 13 Jbeta primers went into the PCR. Measured with immunoSEQ multiplex PCR; TCRdb has only the in-frame clones, and not every one. Here the sample spans about 160,000 clones, roughly 80% being singletons. Source material: PBMCs. Source of these receptors: a woman aged 40-49 years in good health and CMV-seronegative.

The gene calls are TRBV2 and TRBJ2-7; TRBD1 agrees at 7 bases. The CDR3 totals 14 residues. Germline V gene sequence: CDR1 SNHLY, CDR2 FYNNEI. The V gene end was trimmed by 6 bases and the J gene end by 5 bases; junction bases not matched to a gene: 10. CDR3: CASRDPRDRDEQYF. CDR3 DNA sequence: TGTGCCAGCAGAGATCCGAGGGACAGAGACGAGCAGTACTTC. The complete variable domain, with remaining parts taken from reference TRBV2 and TRBJ2-7, reads EPEVTQTPSHQVTQMGQEVILRCVPISNHLYFYWYRQILGQKVEFLVSFYNNEISEKSEIFDDQFSVERPDGSNFTLKIRSTKLEDSAMYFCASRDPRDRDEQYFGPGTRLTVT.

V is TRBV6-1 and J is TRBJ1-5; D gene unclear. The germline V and J ends were trimmed by 4 bases and 5 bases, with 12 bases remaining between them. The CDR3 spans 14 residues. The germline gives CDR1 MNHNS, CDR2 SASEGT. CDR3 region: CASSGWTEDQPQHF. In nucleotides, the CDR3 is TGTGCCAGCAGTGGGTGGACTGAAGATCAGCCCCAGCATTTT.

The J gene is TRBJ2-7, the V gene TRBV9; 13 bases line up with TRBD2. Germline V gene lookup returns CDR1 SGDLS and CDR2 YYNGEE. CDR3 length: 16 residues. V shed 3 bases, J shed 1 base, and the junction held 4 bases outside the gene matches. This chain's CDR3 is CASSGGLAGRSYEQYF. The CDR3 nucleotides are TGTGCCAGCAGCGGGGGACTAGCGGGGCGGTCCTACGAGCAGTACTTC.

CDR3 region: CASSVGTGRGPQHF. The DNA for the CDR3 is TGTGCCAGCAGCGTCGGGACAGGGAGAGGGCCCCAGCATTTT. This chain links TRBV28 with TRBJ1-5; TRBD1 agrees at 9 bases. V was clipped by 6 bases and J by 9 bases; unmatched bases: 9. This CDR3 is 14 amino acids long. Looked up from germline, CDR1 is MDHEN and CDR2 is SYDVKM.

The V gene is TRBV28, the J gene TRBJ2-7; 7 bases agree with TRBD1. The V gene end was trimmed by 3 bases and the J gene end by 0 bases; junction bases not matched to a gene: 5. The CDR3 covers 15 residues. Germline V gene data show CDR1 as MDHEN and CDR2 as SYDVKM. The DNA for the CDR3 is TGTGCCAGCAGTTTCGGACAGGACGTCTCCTACGAGCAGTACTTC. This gives the protein CASSFGQDVSYEQYF.

The chain combines TRBV5-1 with TRBJ2-1; tentatively, D is TRBD2 (6 bases). V gave up 1 base and J gave up 7 bases, with 12 bases separating them. The CDR3 runs to 14 residues. Per the germline V gene, CDR1 is SGHRS and CDR2 is YFSETQ. Written as DNA, the CDR3 is TGCGCCAGCAGCTTGATGACTAGTATAAATGAGCAGTTCTTC. Its translation: CASSLMTSINEQFF.

Notes on this clone: At one boundary the junction diverges from the germline segment, which might be a read error. The chain uses TRBV7-9 and TRBJ2-7; perhaps TRBD1 as D (5 bases). The CDR3 is 12 amino acids. Germline CDR1 is SEHNR and CDR2 is FQNEAQ (reference sequence). In nucleotides, the CDR3 is TGTTCCAGCAGCCGTGACAGCTACGAGCAGTACTTC. Protein: CSSSRDSYEQYF.

V usage is TRBV4-1 and J usage is TRBJ2-3; 13 positions agree with TRBD2. After removal of 0 bases from V and 3 bases from J, the junction contained 6 bases not matched to a gene. Germline V lookup: CDR1 MGHRA, CDR2 YSYEKL. CDR3 size: 18 residues. CDR3 nucleotides: TGCGCCAGCAGCCAAGATCTAACTAGCGGGGGGGCAACAGATACGCAGTATTTT. Its translation: CASSQDLTSGGATDTQYF.

The chain carries TRBV7-7 and TRBJ2-6, with 8 bases that match TRBD2. This CDR3 is built from 14 residues. V was clipped by 8 bases and J by 0 bases; unmatched bases: 0. CDR1 SSHAT and CDR2 FNYEAQ come from the germline V gene (reference sequence). The CDR3 DNA reads as TGTGCCAGCGGGACTAGCTCTGGGGCCAACGTCCTGACTTTC. Its translation: CASGTSSGANVLTF.

CDR3: CASSLSPDITYEQYF. CDR3 sequence (DNA): TGTGCCAGCAGCTTATCCCCGGACATCACCTACGAGCAGTACTTC. The chain is built from TRBV7-6 and TRBJ2-7; maybe TRBD1 (5 bases). CDR1 is SGHVS and CDR2 is FNYEAQ in the germline V gene. This CDR3 has 15 amino acids. V shed 2 bases and J shed 2 bases, with 13 bases lying between them.

This chain connects TRBV4-2 to TRBJ2-1; D gene unclear. Trimming pared 5 bases from V and 0 bases from J, leaving 11 bases between. The CDR3 is 15 residues long. Germline-derived CDR1 and CDR2 are LGHNA and YNFKEQ. The DNA of the CDR3 is TGTGCCAGCAGCGTTTCCCCCAGCTCCTACAATGAGCAGTTCTTC. This encodes CASSVSPSSYNEQFF.

The chain recombines TRBV2 with TRBJ1-1, with 8 bases aligning to TRBD1. The CDR3 is made up of 13 amino acids. Trimming cost V 6 bases and J 4 bases; bases outside gene matches: 4. The germline CDR1 and CDR2 sequences are SNHLY and FYNNEI. The CDR3 reads CASSRGRGTEAFF. The CDR3 DNA sequence: TGTGCCAGCAGCAGGGGGCGCGGCACTGAAGCTTTCTTT.

The table lists this clone with a few counts. The V call is TRBV19, the J call TRBJ1-6, with D possibly TRBD1 on 6 matching bases. Germline values: CDR1 LNHDA, CDR2 SQIVND (reference sequence). This CDR3 is built from 16 residues. V was trimmed by 4 bases and J by 9 bases, leaving 19 bases between them. DNA of the CDR3: TGTGCCAGTAGTAGCGACCGGGACACGGGCTCTTCACCCCTCCACTTT. This codes for CASSSDRDTGSSPLHF.

This clone has just one count. J is TRBJ2-3 and V is TRBV5-1; 8 nucleotides align to TRBD1. V gave up 4 bases and J gave up 0 bases; unmatched junction bases: 10. This CDR3 comprises 17 residues. The germline V gene encodes CDR1 SGHRS and CDR2 YFSETQ. In nucleotides, the CDR3 is TGCGCCAGCAGCCCTGAGGCAGGGGGCGGGAGCACAGATACGCAGTATTTT. This gives the protein CASSPEAGGGSTDTQYF.

The V and J genes are TRBV7-7 and TRBJ2-3; TRBD2 might be the D (6 bases). Trimming left V 5 bases short and J 2 bases short, with 17 bases between. The CDR3 covers 16 residues. Per the germline V gene, CDR1 is SSHAT and CDR2 is FNYEAQ (reference sequence). This chain's CDR3 is CASSPGLAEITDTQYF. CDR3 in DNA: TGTGCCAGCAGCCCAGGATTAGCGGAGATCACAGATACGCAGTATTTT. Full variable domain (remainder filled in from reference TRBV7-7 and TRBJ2-3): GAGVSQSPRYKVTKRGQDVTLRCDPISSHATLYWYQQALGQGPEFLTYFNYEAQPDKSGLPSDRFSAERPEGSISTLTIQRTEQRDSAMYRCASSPGLAEITDTQYFGPGTRLTVL.

In this sample, this clone turned up a few times. The chain combines TRBV5-1 with TRBJ2-2, with TRBD2 matching over 14 bases. V gave up 7 bases and J gave up 1 base; unmatched junction bases: 3. The V gene's germline CDR1 is SGHRS and CDR2 YFSETQ. This CDR3 comprises 16 residues. The CDR3 sequence: CASDGLAGGNTGELFF. In nucleotides, the CDR3 is TGCGCCAGCGATGGACTAGCGGGGGGGAACACCGGGGAGCTGTTTTTT.

The chain carries TRBV10-3 and TRBJ1-2, with a tentative D call TRBD1 (6 bases). The germline V gene encodes CDR1 ENHRY and CDR2 SYGVKD. V gave up 7 bases and J gave up 0 bases, with 18 bases separating them. The CDR3 consists of 16 residues. CDR3 sequence (DNA): TGTGCCATCATAATCCCGGGACACCAAGCTAACTATGGCTACACCTTC. Residues: CAIIIPGHQANYGYTF.

The chain joins TRBV21-1 to TRBJ1-5; no check of the table's D call, TRBD1, against the DNA was made. TRBV21-1 has pseudogene status. The CDR3 is 18 amino acids. The CDR3 spells CASSKAPTGQGNNQPQHF. As DNA, the CDR3 is TGTGCCAGCAGCAAAGCCCCGACAGGGCAGGGTAACAATCAGCCCCAGCATTTT.